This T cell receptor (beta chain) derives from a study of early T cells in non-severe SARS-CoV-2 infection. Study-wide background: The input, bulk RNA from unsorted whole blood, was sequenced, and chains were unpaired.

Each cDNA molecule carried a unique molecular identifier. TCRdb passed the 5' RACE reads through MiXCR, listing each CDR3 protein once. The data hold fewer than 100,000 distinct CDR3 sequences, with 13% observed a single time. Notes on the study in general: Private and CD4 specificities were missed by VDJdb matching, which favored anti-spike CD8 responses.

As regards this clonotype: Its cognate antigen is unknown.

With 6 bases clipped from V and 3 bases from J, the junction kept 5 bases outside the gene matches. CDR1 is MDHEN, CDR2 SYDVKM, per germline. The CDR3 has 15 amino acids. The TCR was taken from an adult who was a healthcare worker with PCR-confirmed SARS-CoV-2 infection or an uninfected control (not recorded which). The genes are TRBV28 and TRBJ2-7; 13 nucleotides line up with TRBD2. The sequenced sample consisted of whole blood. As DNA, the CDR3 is TGTGCCAGCAGCATAGGACTAGCGGGGGACTACGAGCAGTACTTC. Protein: CASSIGLAGDYEQYF.